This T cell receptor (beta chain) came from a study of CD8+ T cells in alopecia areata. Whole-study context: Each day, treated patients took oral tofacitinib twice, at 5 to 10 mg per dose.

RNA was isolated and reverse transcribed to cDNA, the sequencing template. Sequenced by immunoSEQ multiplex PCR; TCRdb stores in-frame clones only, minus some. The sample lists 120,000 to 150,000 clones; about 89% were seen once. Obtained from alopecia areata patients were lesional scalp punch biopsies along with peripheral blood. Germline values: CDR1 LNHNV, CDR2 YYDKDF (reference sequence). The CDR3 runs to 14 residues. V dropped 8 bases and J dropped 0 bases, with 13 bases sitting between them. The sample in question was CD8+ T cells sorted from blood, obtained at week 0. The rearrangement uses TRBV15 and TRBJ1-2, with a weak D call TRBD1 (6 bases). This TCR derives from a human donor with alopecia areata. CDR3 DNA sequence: TGTGCCACCGCCCTCGGACAGACTAACTATGGCTACACCTTC. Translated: CATALGQTNYGYTF.